These T cell receptor beta chains were read from a single sample in a study of blood T cell repertoires in COVID-19. The repertoire was sequenced with immunoSEQ multiplex PCR; TCRdb's copy has only in-frame clones and lacks some. Of about 260,000 clones in the sample, approximately 86% were seen once. Source material: peripheral blood. The receptor source for this set is a young man with active or convalescent COVID-19. Each CDR3 is given with its conserved first and last residue.

V gene: TRBV9; J gene: TRBJ2-1; CDR3 protein: CASSLLGLADYNEQFF
V gene: TRBV12-3/TRBV12-4; J gene: TRBJ1-1; CDR3 protein: CASSLSGSAEAFF
V gene: TRBV14; J gene: TRBJ1-3; CDR3 protein: CASSQERGGDSGNTIYF
V gene: TRBV3-1/TRBV3-2; J gene: TRBJ2-2; CDR3 protein: CASSQVGAGRNTGELFF
V gene: TRBV7-6; J gene: TRBJ2-2; CDR3 protein: CASSLGTGSNTGELFF
V gene: TRBV15; J gene: TRBJ1-3; CDR3 protein: CATSLKTDSSSGNTIYF
V gene: TRBV27; J gene: TRBJ2-1; CDR3 protein: CASSLIGGNEQFF
V gene: TRBV5-6; J gene: TRBJ2-7; CDR3 protein: CASSLAPAGDYYEQYF
V gene: TRBV6-2/TRBV6-3; J gene: TRBJ2-7; CDR3 protein: CASSRAAGYEQYF
V gene: TRBV7-9; J gene: TRBJ1-2; CDR3 protein: CASSPRVGYTF
V gene: TRBV19; J gene: TRBJ1-6; CDR3 protein: CASRKTGVDSPLHF
V gene: TRBV19; J gene: TRBJ2-7; CDR3 protein: CASSIIITGPYEQYF
V gene: TRBV19; J gene: TRBJ2-3; CDR3 protein: CASKSVGDTQYF
V gene: TRBV9; J gene: TRBJ1-2; CDR3 protein: CASSAGWDYGYTF
V gene: TRBV3-1/TRBV3-2; J gene: TRBJ1-2; CDR3 protein: CASSQEYGQGDGYTF
V gene: TRBV4-1; J gene: TRBJ1-2; CDR3 protein: CASSGTANYGYTF